The source of this T cell receptor (beta chain) is a study of graft-versus-host responses after intestinal transplantation. The table came from immunoSEQ multiplex PCR; TCRdb's copy has only in-frame clones and leaves some out. The sample has around 18,000 clones, 65% to 90% seen once. Germline lookup yields CDR1 SQVTM and CDR2 ANQGSEA. V was clipped by 3 bases and J by 2 bases; unmatched bases: 15. The CDR3 contains 19 residues. Graft material was processed, releasing intraepithelial and lamina propria lymphocytes. The clonotype originates from a human patient who received an intestinal transplant, so some T cells may come from the graft donor. The input for sequencing was ileum tissue, taken 17 days after transplant. This chain connects TRBV29-1 to TRBJ2-5, with TRBD2 matching 13 bases. CDR3 residues: CSVDGTSGEGRITQETQYF. In DNA form, the CDR3 reads TGCAGCGTTGACGGGACTAGCGGGGAGGGGCGGATAACACAAGAGACCCAGTACTTC. The full variable domain, rest sourced from reference TRBV29-1 and TRBJ2-5, is SAVISQKPSRDICQRGTSLTIQCQVDSQVTMMFWYRQQPGQSLTLIATANQGSEATYESGFVIDKFPISRPNLTFSTLTVSNMSPEDSSIYLCSVDGTSGEGRITQETQYFGPGTRLLVL.